These 20 T cell receptor beta chains originate from one sample sequenced in a study of radiotherapy plus CTLA-4 blockade in lung cancer. The repertoire was sequenced with immunoSEQ multiplex PCR; TCRdb's copy has only in-frame clones and lacks some. The table has around 50,000 clones, less than 90% seen once. This specimen was peripheral blood, taken from a patient treated with radiotherapy plus ipilimumab. The receptor set was obtained from a human donor with non-small cell lung cancer that progressed on radiotherapy plus ipilimumab. Some clones in this sample may be carry-over from other donors' samples.

The J gene is TRBJ1-5, the V gene TRBV28, with TRBD1 as a possible D gene (5 bases). This CDR3 region has 16 residues. From germline, CDR1 is MDHEN and CDR2 SYDVKM. V was pared by 7 bases and J by 0 bases, with 16 bases between. In DNA form, the CDR3 reads TGTGCCAGCAAGCAGAACGCAGGGTATAGCAATCAGCCCCAGCATTTT. Translating it yields CASKQNAGYSNQPQHF.

This sequence joins TRBV7-8 and TRBJ2-5, with TRBD2 matching 12 bases. J gave up 5 bases and V 1 base, and 5 bases lay outside the gene matches. This CDR3 has 16 residues. In germline, CDR1 is SGHVS, CDR2 FQNEAQ. The CDR3 loop reads CASSLEGTSGLETQYF. The DNA of the CDR3 is TGTGCCAGCAGCTTAGAAGGGACTAGCGGGTTGGAGACCCAGTACTTC.

V usage is TRBV5-4 and J usage is TRBJ2-4; the match to TRBD2 covers 12 bases. CDR3 length: 14 residues. Trimming cost V 7 bases and J 4 bases; bases outside gene matches: 3. Germline V gene data show CDR1 as SGHNT and CDR2 as YYREEE (reference sequence). The CDR3 nucleotides are TGTGCCAGCCAACTAGCGGGAGGTAAAAACATTCAGTACTTC. It translates to CASQLAGGKNIQYF.

This clone was observed a handful of times. The CDR3 DNA follows: TGTGCCAGCATAGCAGGGTTATATGGCTACACCTTC. Protein product: CASIAGLYGYTF. The genes are TRBV6-6 and TRBJ1-2, with D possibly matching TRBD1 (5 bases). V dropped 7 bases and J dropped 5 bases, with 11 bases sitting between them. CDR1 and CDR2 from the germline V gene are MNHNY and SVGAGI (reference sequence). This CDR3 contains 12 residues.

The genes are TRBV15 and TRBJ2-5, with D uncertain. CDR3 length: 16 residues. Germline V CDR1 and CDR2: LNHNV, YYDKDF (reference sequence). Trimming cost V 5 bases and J 3 bases, with 19 bases left between them. CDR3 DNA: TGTGCCACCAGCGAGTCCTTTAGAAGATTTAAAGAGACCCAGTACTTC. Its protein product is CATSESFRRFKETQYF. Filled out from reference TRBV15 and TRBJ2-5, the complete variable domain reads DAMVIQNPRYQVTQFGKPVTLSCSQTLNHNVMYWYQQKSSQAPKLLFHYYDKDFNNEADTPDNFQSRRPNTSFCFLDIRSPGLGDTAMYLCATSESFRRFKETQYFGPGTRLLVL.

The V gene is TRBV6-6, the J gene TRBJ2-1; perhaps TRBD1 as D (6 bases). Per germline, CDR1 MNHNY and CDR2 SVGAGI (reference sequence). This CDR3 has 14 residues. The V and J ends lost 7 bases and 9 bases respectively, with 19 bases between them. This chain's CDR3 is CASKGVGAVGEQFF. Written as DNA, the CDR3 is TGTGCCAGCAAGGGTGTGGGGGCGGTGGGTGAGCAGTTCTTC.

This chain joins TRBV5-1 and TRBJ2-1; D call uncertain. The ends were cut back, 0 bases at V and 6 bases at J, with 13 bases in the middle. The CDR3 spans 15 residues. Germline V CDR1 and CDR2: SGHRS, YFSETQ. For the CDR3, the DNA is TGCGCCAGCAGCTTGGAATTAGTAATTAGCAATGAGCAGTTCTTC. The encoded protein is CASSLELVISNEQFF.

This clone was recorded a few times. This chain links TRBV9 with TRBJ2-6; TRBD2 agrees at 9 bases. The V gene's germline CDR1 is SGDLS and CDR2 YYNGEE. The junction had 6 bases not matched to a gene; V was cut back by 1 base and J by 1 base. The length of the CDR3 is 18 residues. The CDR3 region has the DNA TGTGCCAGCAGCGTAAATCAAGCGGGGGGTTCTGGGGCCAACGTCCTGACTTTC. This sequence encodes CASSVNQAGGSGANVLTF.

This clone was recorded once. The chain couples TRBV4-2 to TRBJ1-6, with D unclear. The germline CDR1 and CDR2 sequences are LGHNA and YNFKEQ. The CDR3 runs to 12 residues. V was pared by 0 bases and J by 13 bases, with 7 bases between. Here the CDR3 reads CASSQDRGPLHF. In DNA, the CDR3 is TGTGCCAGCAGCCAAGATCGCGGTCCCCTCCACTTT.

The chain joins TRBV4-1 to TRBJ2-2; 9 bases map to TRBD1. The CDR3 has 15 amino acids. Germline values: CDR1 MGHRA, CDR2 YSYEKL. V lost 5 bases and J lost 4; bases outside the gene matches: 5. The CDR3 protein is CASSADRGGTGELFF. In DNA, the CDR3 is TGCGCCAGCAGCGCAGACAGGGGGGGCACCGGGGAGCTGTTTTTT.

The rearrangement joins TRBV6-6 to TRBJ2-5, with 7 nucleotides matching TRBD2. Trimming cost V 7 bases and J 3 bases; bases outside gene matches: 8. CDR1 is MNHNY, CDR2 SVGAGI, per germline (reference sequence). The CDR3 totals 14 residues. The CDR3 DNA sequence: TGTGCCAGCAACCGGGGTGGGGGGGAAGAGACCCAGTACTTC. Amino acids: CASNRGGGEETQYF.

CDR3 nucleotide sequence: TGTGCCAGCAGCAAGACTAGCGGGAGAAATAATGAGCAGTTCTTC. This translates into CASSKTSGRNNEQFF. This chain connects TRBV14 to TRBJ2-1; 12 nucleotides agree with TRBD2. Per germline, CDR1 SGHDN and CDR2 FVKESK. The V gene end was trimmed by 5 bases and the J gene end by 7 bases; junction bases not matched to a gene: 6. The CDR3 loop spans 15 amino acids.

The chain couples TRBV6-1 to TRBJ2-2, with D possibly matching TRBD2 (6 bases). CDR1 MNHNS and CDR2 SASEGT come from the germline V gene. The CDR3 runs 15 residues. V was pared by 7 bases and J by 2 bases, with 14 bases between. CDR3 sequence: CASNQRVANTGELFF. In DNA, the CDR3 is TGTGCCAGCAACCAGCGGGTAGCTAACACCGGGGAGCTGTTTTTT.

This clone was counted between two and nine times. CDR3 sequence reads: CASSYSRTGGSYGYTF. CDR3 nucleotides: TGTGCCAGCAGTTACTCCCGAACAGGGGGCAGCTATGGCTACACCTTC. This chain links TRBV6-5 with TRBJ1-2; 9 bases line up with TRBD1. Trimming removed 0 bases from V and 4 bases from J; junction bases left unmatched: 6. CDR1 MNHEY and CDR2 SVGAGI come from the germline V gene. The CDR3 sequence is 16 residues long.

This clone was counted a few times. The chain joins TRBV19 to TRBJ2-1; 9 nucleotides align to TRBD2. The V and J ends lost 3 bases and 8 bases, in that order; junction bases with no gene match: 8. CDR3 length: 15 residues. In germline, CDR1 is LNHDA, CDR2 SQIVND (reference sequence). CDR3 residues: CASSIFAGGPDEQFF. CDR3 nucleotide sequence: TGTGCCAGTAGTATCTTTGCGGGAGGGCCGGATGAGCAGTTCTTC.

V is TRBV6-1 and J is TRBJ2-3; possibly TRBD2 for D (6 bases). The length of the CDR3 is 16 residues. Germline lookup yields CDR1 MNHNS and CDR2 SASEGT. The ends were cut back, 1 base at V and 1 base at J, with 12 bases in the middle. DNA for the CDR3: TGTGCCAGCAGTGAAGAGTGGTTAGCGGGCACAGATACGCAGTATTTT. It translates to CASSEEWLAGTDTQYF.

V gene TRBV19 combines with J gene TRBJ1-5; 8 bases map to TRBD1. From germline, CDR1 is LNHDA and CDR2 SQIVND (reference sequence). Trimming took 10 bases from V and 7 from J; bases not matched to a gene: 9. CDR3 length: 13 amino acids. CDR3 loop: CATTTGGEQPQHF. The CDR3 nucleotides are TGTGCCACAACAACAGGGGGTGAGCAGCCCCAGCATTTT.

The chain recombines TRBV5-1 with TRBJ1-4; 10 nucleotides match TRBD1. Germline CDR1 and CDR2: SGHRS and YFSETQ. V shed 4 bases, J shed 8 bases, and the junction held 8 bases outside the gene matches. The CDR3 sequence is 15 residues long. CDR3 DNA sequence: TGCGCCAGCAGCCCCGGGACAGGGGTAGGGGAAAAACTGTTTTTT. It encodes CASSPGTGVGEKLFF.

This clone showed up just a few times. The chain employs TRBV6-6 and TRBJ2-7, with D possibly matching TRBD1 (7 bases). The CDR3 length is 15 residues. The V gene's germline CDR1 is MNHNY and CDR2 SVGAGI (reference sequence). The V gene lost 7 bases and the J gene lost 0 bases, with 16 bases spanning the gap. The CDR3 DNA is TGTGCCAGCACTGTCGCGGGACAGAGCTCCTACGAGCAGTACTTC. Translating it yields CASTVAGQSSYEQYF.

The V call is TRBV29-1, the J call TRBJ2-3; 8 bases are shared with TRBD1. The V gene's germline CDR1 is SQVTM and CDR2 ANQGSEA. This CDR3 is built from 13 residues. After removal of 7 bases from V and 0 bases from J, the junction contained 3 bases not matched to a gene. The CDR3 DNA follows: TGCAGCGCCCGGACAGGGAGCACAGATACGCAGTATTTT. It specifies CSARTGSTDTQYF.